The 17 T cell receptor beta chains in this list originate from one sample, sequenced in a study of cytotoxic CD8 clonotypes in ibrutinib-treated CLL. Sequenced by immunoSEQ multiplex PCR; TCRdb stores in-frame clones only, minus some. The sample gives about 250,000 clones, 70% of which show up once; less than 20% is in the top ten. The sample consisted of PBMCs, taken after 24 months of ibrutinib treatment. These receptors were obtained from a human donor with chronic lymphocytic leukemia.

The chain links TRBV11-2 to TRBJ2-7, with D possibly matching TRBD1 (6 bases). Germline values: CDR1 SGHAT, CDR2 FQNNGV. Trimming took 5 bases from V and 4 from J, leaving 21 bases between them. The CDR3 extends over 16 amino acids. The CDR3 region is CASSRRSRNQGYEQYF. The CDR3 DNA reads as TGTGCCAGCAGCCGCCGGTCGCGAAACCAGGGGTACGAGCAGTACTTC.

The chain is built from TRBV6-5 and TRBJ1-3; D is perhaps TRBD1 (5 bases). Germline-derived CDR1 and CDR2 are MNHEY and SVGAGI. The length of the CDR3 is 14 residues. Trimming cost V 2 bases and J 2 bases, with 7 bases left between them. The CDR3 DNA is TGTGCCAGCAGTTACGGGGGACCTGGAAACACCATATATTTT. Encoded protein: CASSYGGPGNTIYF.

The sample holds a few counts of this clone. The V call is TRBV7-9, the J call TRBJ1-5; D remains ambiguous. Between the trimmed V and J ends, which lost 6 bases and 0 bases, there was a span of 12 bases. This CDR3 contains 15 residues. Germline V gives CDR1 SEHNR, CDR2 FQNEAQ (reference sequence). The CDR3 nucleotides are TGTGCCAGCAGTAATGCGGACGGTAGCAATCAGCCCCAGCATTTT. It translates to CASSNADGSNQPQHF.

V usage is TRBV28 and J usage is TRBJ2-7; D may be TRBD1 or TRBD2 (5 bases each). The V end was cut by 7 bases, the J end by 2 bases, with 9 bases between. This CDR3 contains 12 residues. Germline CDR1 is MDHEN and CDR2 is SYDVKM. The CDR3 region is CASTSGPYEQYF. The DNA for the CDR3 is TGTGCCAGCACCTCGGGGCCCTACGAGCAGTACTTC.

This chain joins TRBV5-6 and TRBJ2-2, with TRBD2 identical over 10 bases. The CDR3 spans 18 residues. Unmatched junction bases numbered 11, after V lost 1 base and J lost 5 bases. Germline V gives CDR1 SGHDT, CDR2 YYEEEE. The CDR3, as DNA: TGTGCCAGCAGCTTGTGGCTAGCGGGAGATCTGGGGACCGGGGAGCTGTTTTTT. Translated: CASSLWLAGDLGTGELFF.

The chain has TRBV7-9 and TRBJ1-2; D is ambiguous. Trimming took 5 bases from V and 0 from J, leaving 13 bases between them. The CDR3 extends over 15 amino acids. CDR1 is SEHNR, CDR2 FQNEAQ, per germline (reference sequence). The CDR3 region is CASSPNAAANYGYTF. The CDR3 DNA follows: TGTGCCAGCAGCCCTAACGCAGCAGCTAACTATGGCTACACCTTC.

The V and J genes are TRBV2 and TRBJ2-2; a possible D gene is TRBD2 (6 bases). Germline V lookup: CDR1 SNHLY, CDR2 FYNNEI. V lost 2 bases and J 6 bases, leaving 16 bases between the germline ends. This CDR3 spans 16 amino acids. The CDR3 here is CASSERGAGTAGELFF. The CDR3 bases are TGTGCCAGCAGTGAACGCGGCGCGGGAACGGCCGGGGAGCTGTTTTTT.

This chain uses TRBV4-2 with TRBJ1-1; D is uncertain. The CDR3 spans 15 residues. CDR1 is LGHNA, CDR2 YNFKEQ, per germline. V was cut by 2 bases and J by 0 bases, with 10 bases left in between. The CDR3 here is CASSQSTSVNTEAFF. CDR3 DNA: TGTGCCAGCAGCCAAAGTACGTCCGTGAACACTGAAGCTTTCTTT.

The chain has TRBV9 and TRBJ1-2; 10 positions agree with TRBD1. Germline CDR1 SGDLS, CDR2 YYNGEE. The CDR3 is made up of 15 amino acids. Trimming cost V 4 bases and J 3 bases; bases outside gene matches: 6. The CDR3 DNA reads as TGTGCCAGCAGCCCCCGGACAGGGGGAGACTATGGCTACACCTTC. Encoded protein: CASSPRTGGDYGYTF.

This chain links TRBV9 with TRBJ2-7, with 9 bases lining up with TRBD2. The CDR3 is 12 amino acids. The V gene end was trimmed by 7 bases and the J gene end by 5 bases; junction bases not matched to a gene: 4. Germline-derived CDR1 and CDR2 are SGDLS and YYNGEE. Here the CDR3 reads CASGSGSHEQYF. CDR3 bases: TGTGCCAGCGGTAGCGGGAGTCACGAGCAGTACTTC.

The chain carries TRBV29-1 and TRBJ1-1, with D uncertain. Germline values: CDR1 SQVTM, CDR2 ANQGSEA. Trimming shortened V by 4 bases and J by 2 bases, and 8 bases separated the two germline ends. CDR3 length: 12 amino acids. The CDR3 DNA is TGCAGCGTTGGCCAGTCCAACACTGAAGCTTTCTTT. It specifies CSVGQSNTEAFF.

The rearrangement joins TRBV4-2 to TRBJ1-5; tentative D call: TRBD1 (6 bases). Germline V gene sequence: CDR1 LGHNA, CDR2 YNFKEQ. This CDR3 is built from 16 residues. Trimming removed 4 bases at V and 4 bases at J, with 17 bases between. CDR3 in DNA: TGTGCCAGCAGCCCCGGACAGAATCATGGAAATCAGCCCCAGCATTTT. Its translation: CASSPGQNHGNQPQHF.

The chain couples TRBV5-1 to TRBJ2-3, with D tentatively TRBD1 (5 bases). Germline CDR1 SGHRS, CDR2 YFSETQ. Trimming cost V 3 bases and J 0 bases, with 11 bases left between them. This CDR3 has 15 residues. The CDR3 spells CASSSQGFSTDTQYF. CDR3 in DNA: TGCGCCAGCAGCTCCCAGGGCTTTAGCACAGATACGCAGTATTTT.

CDR3 amino acids: CSVAEETQYF. The CDR3 DNA sequence: TGCAGCGTGGCTGAAGAGACCCAGTACTTC. The V and J genes are TRBV29-1 and TRBJ2-5; D not certain. Germline V gene sequence: CDR1 SQVTM, CDR2 ANQGSEA. This CDR3 is built from 10 residues. With 6 bases removed from V and 3 bases from J, the gap between germline ends came to 5 bases.

The chain couples TRBV10-2 to TRBJ1-5; D perhaps matches TRBD1 (5 bases). The V gene lost 3 bases and the J gene lost 4 bases, with 10 bases spanning the gap. There are 14 residues in the CDR3. Per the germline V gene, CDR1 is WSHSY and CDR2 is SAAADI. The CDR3 loop reads CASSETGNNQPQHF. DNA of the CDR3: TGCGCCAGCAGTGAAACAGGCAATAATCAGCCCCAGCATTTT.

The V and J genes are TRBV10-3 and TRBJ2-7; D perhaps matches TRBD2 (6 bases). The CDR3 is 14 residues long. Trimming shortened V by 5 bases and J by 4 bases, and 15 bases separated the two germline ends. Germline V gene lookup returns CDR1 ENHRY and CDR2 SYGVKD. The CDR3 bases are TGTGCCATCAGTACCGGGACTGGCAAGTACGAGCAGTACTTC. Translation gives CAISTGTGKYEQYF.

J is TRBJ2-7 and V is TRBV5-4, with 10 bases lining up with TRBD1. Trimming removed 3 bases from V and 7 bases from J; junction bases left unmatched: 7. Germline V gene sequence: CDR1 SGHNT, CDR2 YYREEE (reference sequence). This CDR3 has 14 residues. The CDR3 DNA sequence: TGTGCCAGCAGCTGGGGGACAGGGGCTAGGGAGCAGTACTTC. Translating it yields CASSWGTGAREQYF.